A selection of T cell receptor beta chains follows, all from one sample in a study of blood T cell repertoires in COVID-19. TCRdb keeps only in-frame clones here, not all; method: immunoSEQ multiplex PCR. In the table there are about 280,000 clones, approximately 86% of which are singletons. Material for sequencing was peripheral blood. These TCRs come from a woman between 65 and 79 years old with COVID-19, enrolled during active disease. Both conserved end residues are part of each CDR3. A D gene is named only where the DNA matches it firmly. A clone size is listed for some rows: how often the clone was seen (once, few, many), or a class if it is expanded.

>TRBJ1-2|NA|TRBV12-3/TRBV12-4|NA
TGTGCCAGCAGTTATGGGGGGGCGGGTGGCTACACCTTC
CASSYGGAGGYTF
>TRBJ1-4|TRBD1|TRBV19|NA
TGTGCCAGTAGTAGAGCCCCCGGGACAGGGGGCCAGAAACTGTTTTTT
CASSRAPGTGGQKLFF
>TRBJ1-1|NA|TRBV6-5|NA
TGTGCCAGCACTGGGAGGGGCGCTGAAGCTTTCTTT
CASTGRGAEAFF
>TRBJ2-1|NA|TRBV6-6|once
TGTGCCAGCAGTTCCCGCAATGAGCAGTTCTTC
CASSSRNEQFF
>TRBJ2-3|TRBD2|TRBV3-1/TRBV3-2|NA
TGTGCCAGCAGCCTTTCAAGGGCAGCGGGGGAGGGGGGCACAGATACGCAGTATTTT
CASSLSRAAGEGGTDTQYF
>TRBJ1-1|NA|TRBV5-1|NA
TGCGCCAGCACCGCGGGGGATGAAGCTTTCTTT
CASTAGDEAFF
>TRBJ2-3|NA|TRBV7-6|NA
TGTGCCAGCAGCTTAGAGAGGGGCACAGATACGCAGTATTTT
CASSLERGTDTQYF
>TRBJ2-2|NA|TRBV11-3|NA
TGTGCCAGCAGCTCGAAGACGGGGGGCCTCGACACCGGGGAGCTGTTTTTT
CASSSKTGGLDTGELFF
>TRBJ2-3|TRBD2|TRBV4-1|NA
TGCGCCAGCAGCCAAGTCCCCCTTAAAGCGGGGGCGCTTTCCCACACAGATACGCAGTATTTT
CASSQVPLKAGALSHTDTQYF
>TRBJ2-3|NA|TRBV4-1|few
TGCGCCAGCAGCCGTAACGGCCCGGGAGATACGCAGTATTTT
CASSRNGPGDTQYF
>TRBJ2-7|TRBD1|TRBV19|NA
TGTGCCAGTAGTATTGAGGGGGCCGGCGCCTACGAGCAGTACTTC
CASSIEGAGAYEQYF
>TRBJ2-7|TRBD1|TRBV6-5|NA
TGTGCCAGCAGCTACACCCCGCAGGGGGCTATATACGAGCAGTACTTC
CASSYTPQGAIYEQYF
>TRBJ1-1|NA|TRBV21-1|NA
TGTGCCAGCAGCAAATCGAGACAGGGCAGCACTGAAGCTTTCTTT
CASSKSRQGSTEAFF
>TRBJ2-2|TRBD1|TRBV7-6|NA
TGTGCCAGCAGCTTAGAAGGGACAGGGAACACCGGGGAGCTGTTTTTT
CASSLEGTGNTGELFF
>TRBJ2-1|TRBD2|TRBV3-1/TRBV3-2|NA
TGTGCCAGCAGCCAAGATAGCGGGGGCTCTAATGAGCAGTTCTTC
CASSQDSGGSNEQFF
>TRBJ1-2|TRBD1|TRBV5-1|NA
TGCGCCAGCAGCCTAGACAGGGACCCTGGCTACACCTTC
CASSLDRDPGYTF
>TRBJ1-5|NA|TRBV28|NA
TGTGCCAGCAGTTTTGGGCAGCTCAATCAGCCCCAGCATTTT
CASSFGQLNQPQHF
>TRBJ1-1|NA|TRBV21-1|NA
TGTGCCAGCAGCAGCAGACAGGGGGTGAAGACTGAAGCTTTCTTT
CASSSRQGVKTEAFF
>TRBJ1-6|TRBD1|TRBV20-1|NA
TGCAGTGCTAGTGGACAGGGAGACGGATCACCCCTCCACTTT
CSASGQGDGSPLHF
>TRBJ1-1|NA|TRBV9|NA
TGTGCCAGCAGCGTAGGGCCGGGAGAGAACACTGAAGCTTTCTTT
CASSVGPGENTEAFF
>TRBJ1-1|NA|TRBV19|NA
TGTGCCAGTAGTATAGGTTTCAGGGCGAACACTGAAGCTTTCTTT
CASSIGFRANTEAFF
>TRBJ2-7|TRBD2|TRBV20-1|NA
TGCAGTGCTAGTAGCGGGGACTTACCCTACGAGCAGTACTTC
CSASSGDLPYEQYF
>TRBJ1-1|TRBD1|TRBV19|NA
TGTGCCAGTAGCGCCGGACAGGGGTATGGGAGGAGCACTGAAGCTTTCTTT
CASSAGQGYGRSTEAFF
>TRBJ2-3|NA|TRBV13|NA
TGTGCCAGCAGCTCTGAAGGGGGTACGCAGTATTTT
CASSSEGGTQYF
>TRBJ2-7|NA|TRBV7-9|NA
TGTGCCAGCACGAAAGGGGGGGAAGAGCAGTACTTC
CASTKGGEEQYF
>TRBJ1-2|NA|TRBV29-1|NA
TGCAGCGTAGAACACAGGGAGCCATATGGCTACACCTTC
CSVEHREPYGYTF
>TRBJ1-1|NA|TRBV29-1|NA
TGCAGCGTTGAGGGACACTCGAACACTGAAGCTTTCTTT
CSVEGHSNTEAFF
>TRBJ2-1|NA|TRBV13|NA
TGTGCCAGCAGCTCCTTCAATGAGCAGTTCTTC
CASSSFNEQFF
>TRBJ2-2|NA|TRBV7-3|NA
TGTGCCAGCAGACATCCCCTCGGAAACAGATACACCGGGGAGCTGTTTTTT
CASRHPLGNRYTGELFF
>TRBJ1-5|NA|TRBV19|NA
TGTGCCAGTAGCAAGGACAGTAGCAATCAGCCCCAGCATTTT
CASSKDSSNQPQHF
>TRBJ1-2|TRBD1|TRBV10-3|NA
TGTGCCATAACGACCGACAGGGATCGCGGCTACACCTTC
CAITTDRDRGYTF
>TRBJ1-3|NA|TRBV19|NA
TGTGCCAGTAAGGACAGCCCGAGCTCTGGAAACACCATATATTTT
CASKDSPSSGNTIYF
>TRBJ1-1|TRBD1|TRBV15|NA
TGTGCCACCAGCAGCCCCGAGACAGGGGCGGTAGCTGAAGCTTTCTTT
CATSSPETGAVAEAFF
>TRBJ2-1|TRBD1|TRBV27|NA
TGTGCCAGCAGTTCTTATGACAGGGACGACAGTGAGCAGTTCTTC
CASSSYDRDDSEQFF
>TRBJ2-2|TRBD1|TRBV10-3|once
TGTGCCATCAGTCCTTTGGGACAGAGTAACACCGGGGAGCTGTTTTTT
CAISPLGQSNTGELFF
>TRBJ2-7|NA|TRBV11-2|NA
TGTGCCAGCAGCTTATCCCGAGACGAGCAGTACTTC
CASSLSRDEQYF
>TRBJ2-5|NA|TRBV18|NA
TGTGCCAGCTCTCCCGGGACTCGAGAGACCCAGTACTTC
CASSPGTRETQYF
>TRBJ2-1|NA|TRBV6-5|NA
TGTGCCAGCAGCCAGGGTTCCTACAATGAGCAGTTCTTC
CASSQGSYNEQFF
>TRBJ2-4|NA|TRBV30|NA
TGTGCCTGGAGTGGAGGGAACATTCAGTACTTC
CAWSGGNIQYF
>TRBJ2-3|TRBD1|TRBV5-6|NA
TGTGCCAGCAGCTGGTGGGACAGGGCCACAGATACGCAGTATTTT
CASSWWDRATDTQYF
>TRBJ2-2|NA|TRBV7-9|NA
TGTGCCAGCGTACAGTTCAACACCGGGGAGCTGTTTTTT
CASVQFNTGELFF
>TRBJ2-1|NA|TRBV7-9|once
TGTGCCAGCAGCTTAGAAGGTAGGAGCTCCTACAATGAGCAGTTCTTC
CASSLEGRSSYNEQFF
>TRBJ1-6|NA|TRBV30|NA
TGTGCCTTTGGACACCTAATTAATTCACCCCTCCACTTT
CAFGHLINSPLHF
>TRBJ2-3|NA|TRBV2|NA
TGTGCCAGCAGTGAAGGTCTACTAAAAAGAACAGATACGCAGTATTTT
CASSEGLLKRTDTQYF
>TRBJ1-5|TRBD1|TRBV19|NA
TGTGCCAGTATGGGACAGGGGGATCAGCCCCAGCATTTT
CASMGQGDQPQHF
>TRBJ1-6|NA|TRBV27|NA
TGTGCCAGCAATACCTACCCAGGGTCACCCCTCCACTTT
CASNTYPGSPLHF